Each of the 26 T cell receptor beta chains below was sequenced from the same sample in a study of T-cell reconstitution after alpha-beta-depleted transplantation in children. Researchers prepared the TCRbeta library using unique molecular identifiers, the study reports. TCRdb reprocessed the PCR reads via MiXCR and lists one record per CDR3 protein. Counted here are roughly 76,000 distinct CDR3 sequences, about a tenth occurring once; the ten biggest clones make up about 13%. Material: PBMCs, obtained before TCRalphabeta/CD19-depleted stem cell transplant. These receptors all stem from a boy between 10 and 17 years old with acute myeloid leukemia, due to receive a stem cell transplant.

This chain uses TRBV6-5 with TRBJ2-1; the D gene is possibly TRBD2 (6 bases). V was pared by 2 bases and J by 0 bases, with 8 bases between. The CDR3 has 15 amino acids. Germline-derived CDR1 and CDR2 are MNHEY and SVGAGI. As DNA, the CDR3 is TGTGCCAGCAGTTACGCGGGGAGCTCCTACAATGAGCAGTTCTTC. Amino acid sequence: CASSYAGSSYNEQFF.

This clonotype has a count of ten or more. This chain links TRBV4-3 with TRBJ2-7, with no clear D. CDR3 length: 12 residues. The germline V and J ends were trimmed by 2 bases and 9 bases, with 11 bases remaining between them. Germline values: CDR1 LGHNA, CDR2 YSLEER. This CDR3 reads CASSQSGVGQYF. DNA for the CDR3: TGCGCCAGCAGCCAAAGTGGGGTCGGGCAGTACTTC.

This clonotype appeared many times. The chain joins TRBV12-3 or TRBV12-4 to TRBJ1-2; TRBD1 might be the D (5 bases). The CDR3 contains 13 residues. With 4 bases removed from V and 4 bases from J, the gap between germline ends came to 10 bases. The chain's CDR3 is CASSSDRIYGYTF. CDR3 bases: TGTGCCAGCAGTTCCGACAGAATCTATGGCTACACCTTC.

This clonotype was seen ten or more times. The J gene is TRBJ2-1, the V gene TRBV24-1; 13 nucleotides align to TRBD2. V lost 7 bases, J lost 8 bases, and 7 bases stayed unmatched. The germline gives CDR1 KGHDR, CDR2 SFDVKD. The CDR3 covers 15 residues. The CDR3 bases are TGTGCCACCAGATCGGGACTAGCGGGACTGGATGAGCAGTTCTTC. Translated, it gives CATRSGLAGLDEQFF.

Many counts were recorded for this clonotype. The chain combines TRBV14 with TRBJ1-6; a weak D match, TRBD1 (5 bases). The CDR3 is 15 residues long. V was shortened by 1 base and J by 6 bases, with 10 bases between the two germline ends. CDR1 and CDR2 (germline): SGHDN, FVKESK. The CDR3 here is CASSQVGALNSPLHF. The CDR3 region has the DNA TGTGCCAGCAGCCAAGTAGGGGCACTTAATTCACCCCTCCACTTT. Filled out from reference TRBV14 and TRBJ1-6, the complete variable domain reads EAGVTQFPSHSVIEKGQTVTLRCDPISGHDNLYWYRRVMGKEIKFLLHFVKESKQDESGMPNNRFLAERTGGTYSTLKVQPAELEDSGVYFCASSQVGALNSPLHFGNGTRLTVT.

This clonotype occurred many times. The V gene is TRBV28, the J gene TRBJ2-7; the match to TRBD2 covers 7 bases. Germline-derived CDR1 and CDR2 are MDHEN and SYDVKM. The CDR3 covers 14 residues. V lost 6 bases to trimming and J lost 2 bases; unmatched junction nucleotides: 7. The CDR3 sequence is CASSLEAGPYEQYF. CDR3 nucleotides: TGTGCCAGCAGCCTTGAAGCGGGACCCTACGAGCAGTACTTC.

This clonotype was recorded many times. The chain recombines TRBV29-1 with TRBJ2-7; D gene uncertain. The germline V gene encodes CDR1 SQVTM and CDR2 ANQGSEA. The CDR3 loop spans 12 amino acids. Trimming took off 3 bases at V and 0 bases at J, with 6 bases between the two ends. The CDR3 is CSVEVHSYEQYF. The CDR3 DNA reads TGCAGCGTTGAGGTCCACTCCTACGAGCAGTACTTC.

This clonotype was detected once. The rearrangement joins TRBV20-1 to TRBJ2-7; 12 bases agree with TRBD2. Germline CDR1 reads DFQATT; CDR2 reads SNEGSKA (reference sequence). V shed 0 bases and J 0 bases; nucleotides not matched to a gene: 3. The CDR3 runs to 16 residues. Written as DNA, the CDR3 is TGCAGTGCTAGAGATTCGACTAGCGGGAGCTCCTACGAGCAGTACTTC. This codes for CSARDSTSGSSYEQYF.

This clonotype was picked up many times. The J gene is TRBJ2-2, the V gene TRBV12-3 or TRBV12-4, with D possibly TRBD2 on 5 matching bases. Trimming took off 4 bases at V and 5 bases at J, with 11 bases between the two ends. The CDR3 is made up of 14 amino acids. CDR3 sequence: CASSYVEETGELFF. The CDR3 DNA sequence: TGTGCCAGCAGTTACGTGGAGGAAACCGGGGAGCTGTTTTTT.

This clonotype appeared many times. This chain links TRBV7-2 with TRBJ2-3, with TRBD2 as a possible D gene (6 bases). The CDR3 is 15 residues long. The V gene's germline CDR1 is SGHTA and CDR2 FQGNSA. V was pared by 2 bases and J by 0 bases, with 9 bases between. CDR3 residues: CASSLHGTSTDTQYF. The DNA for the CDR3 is TGTGCCAGCAGCTTACACGGGACTAGCACAGATACGCAGTATTTT.

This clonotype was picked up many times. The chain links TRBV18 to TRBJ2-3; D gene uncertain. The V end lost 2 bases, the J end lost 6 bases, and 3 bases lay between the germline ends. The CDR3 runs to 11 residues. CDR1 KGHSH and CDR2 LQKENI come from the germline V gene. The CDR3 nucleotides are TGTGCCAGCTCACCAATCGATACGCAGTATTTT. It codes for CASSPIDTQYF.

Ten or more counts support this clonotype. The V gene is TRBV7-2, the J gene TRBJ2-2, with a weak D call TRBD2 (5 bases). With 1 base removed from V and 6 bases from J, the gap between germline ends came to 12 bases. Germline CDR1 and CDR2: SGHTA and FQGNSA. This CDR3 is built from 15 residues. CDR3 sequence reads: CASSLGFAGAGELFF. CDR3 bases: TGTGCCAGCAGCTTAGGCTTCGCCGGGGCCGGGGAGCTGTTTTTT.

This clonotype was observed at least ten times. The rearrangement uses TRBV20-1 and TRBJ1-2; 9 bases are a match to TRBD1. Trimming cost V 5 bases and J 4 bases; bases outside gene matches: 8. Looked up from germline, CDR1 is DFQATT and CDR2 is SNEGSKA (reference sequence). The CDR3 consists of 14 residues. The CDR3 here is CSAQNRGRIYGYTF. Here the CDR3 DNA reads TGCAGTGCTCAGAACAGGGGGCGAATCTATGGCTACACCTTC.

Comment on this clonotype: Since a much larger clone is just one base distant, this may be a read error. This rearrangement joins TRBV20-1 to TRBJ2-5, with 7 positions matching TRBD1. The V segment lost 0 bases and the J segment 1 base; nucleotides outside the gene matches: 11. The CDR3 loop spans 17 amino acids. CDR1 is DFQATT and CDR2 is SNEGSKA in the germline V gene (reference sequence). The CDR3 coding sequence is TGCAGTGCTAGAGATCCCCGACAGGGTGGGCCCCAAGAGACCCAGTACTTC. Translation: CSARDPRQGGPQETQYF.

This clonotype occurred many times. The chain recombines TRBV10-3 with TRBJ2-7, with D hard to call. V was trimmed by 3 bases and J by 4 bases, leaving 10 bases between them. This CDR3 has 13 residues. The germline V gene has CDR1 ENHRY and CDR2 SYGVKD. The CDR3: CAISDGTSYEQYV. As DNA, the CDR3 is TGTGCCATCAGTGATGGCACCAGTTACGAGCAGTACGTC.

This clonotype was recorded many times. The CDR3 DNA reads as TGCAGTGCAGAACTAGCGGGGGGGCGGGATACGCAGTATTTT. Its translation is CSAELAGGRDTQYF. This chain joins TRBV20-1 and TRBJ2-3; TRBD2 aligns across 13 bases. The CDR3 sequence is 14 residues long. J gave up 6 bases and V 6 bases, and 6 bases lay outside the gene matches. Germline CDR1 is DFQATT and CDR2 is SNEGSKA (reference sequence).

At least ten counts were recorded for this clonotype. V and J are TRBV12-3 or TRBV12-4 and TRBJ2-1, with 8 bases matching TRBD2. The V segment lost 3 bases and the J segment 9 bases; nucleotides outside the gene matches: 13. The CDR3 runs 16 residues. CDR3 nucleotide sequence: TGTGCCAGCAGTTTTAGTCTAGCGGGTGGGGGGGGTGAGCAGTTCTTC. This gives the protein CASSFSLAGGGGEQFF.

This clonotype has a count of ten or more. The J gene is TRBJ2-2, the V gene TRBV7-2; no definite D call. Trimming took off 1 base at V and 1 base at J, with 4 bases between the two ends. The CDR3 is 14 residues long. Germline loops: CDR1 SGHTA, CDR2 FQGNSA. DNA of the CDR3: TGTGCCAGCAGCTTAGTCAAGAACACCGGGGAGCTGTTTTTT. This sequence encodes CASSLVKNTGELFF.

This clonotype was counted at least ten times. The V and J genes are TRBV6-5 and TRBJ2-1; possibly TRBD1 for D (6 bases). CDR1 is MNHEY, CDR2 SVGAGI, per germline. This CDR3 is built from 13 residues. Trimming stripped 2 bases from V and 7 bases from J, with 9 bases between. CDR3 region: CASSYPDRNEQFF. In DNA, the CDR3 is TGTGCCAGCAGTTACCCCGACAGGAATGAGCAGTTCTTC.

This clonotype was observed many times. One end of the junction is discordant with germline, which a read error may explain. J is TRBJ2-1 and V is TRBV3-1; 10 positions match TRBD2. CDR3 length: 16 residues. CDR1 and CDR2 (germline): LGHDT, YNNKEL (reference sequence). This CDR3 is CASSRPSGRGDNEQFF. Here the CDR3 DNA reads TGTGCCAGCAGCCGCCCTAGCGGGAGAGGGGATAATGAGCAGTTCTTT.

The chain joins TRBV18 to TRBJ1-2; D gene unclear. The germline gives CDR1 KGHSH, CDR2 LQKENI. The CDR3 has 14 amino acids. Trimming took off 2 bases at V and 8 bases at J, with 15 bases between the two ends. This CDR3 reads CASSPRQGIGGYTF. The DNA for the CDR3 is TGTGCCAGCTCACCAAGGCAAGGGATCGGGGGCTACACCTTC.

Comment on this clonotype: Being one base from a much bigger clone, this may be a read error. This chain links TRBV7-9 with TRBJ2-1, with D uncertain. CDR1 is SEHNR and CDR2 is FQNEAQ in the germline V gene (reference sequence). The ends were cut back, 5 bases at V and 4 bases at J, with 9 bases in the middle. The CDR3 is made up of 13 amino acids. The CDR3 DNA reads TGTGCCAGCAGCATCGGATTATACAATGAGCAGTTCTTC. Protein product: CASSIGLYNEQFF.

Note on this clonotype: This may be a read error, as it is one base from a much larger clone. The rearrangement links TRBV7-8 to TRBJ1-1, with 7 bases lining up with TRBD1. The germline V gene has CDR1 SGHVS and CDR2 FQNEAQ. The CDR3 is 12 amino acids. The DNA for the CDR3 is TGTGCCAGCAGCTCGTACAGGGGAGGAGCTTTGTTT. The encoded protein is CASSSYRGGALF. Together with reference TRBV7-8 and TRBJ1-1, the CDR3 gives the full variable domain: GAGVSQSPRYKVAKRGQDVALRCDPISGHVSLFWYQQALGQGPEFLTYFQNEAQLDKSGLPSDRFFAERPEGSVSTLKIQRTQQEDSAVYLCASSSYRGGALFGQGTRLTVV.

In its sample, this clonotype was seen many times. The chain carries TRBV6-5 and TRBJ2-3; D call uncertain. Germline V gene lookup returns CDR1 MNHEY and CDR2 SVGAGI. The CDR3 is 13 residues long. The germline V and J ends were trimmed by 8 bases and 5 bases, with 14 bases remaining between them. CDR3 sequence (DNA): TGTGCCAGCTCCCAAGAACCATTAGATACGCAGTATTTT. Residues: CASSQEPLDTQYF.

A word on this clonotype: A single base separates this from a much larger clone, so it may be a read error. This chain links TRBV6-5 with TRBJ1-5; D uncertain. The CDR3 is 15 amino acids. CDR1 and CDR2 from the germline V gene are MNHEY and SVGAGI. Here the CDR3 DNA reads TGTGCCATCAGTTACCACGCGCTGGTTGGGCAGCCCCAGCATTTT. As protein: CAISYHALVGQPQHF.

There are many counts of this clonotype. CDR3 nucleotide sequence: TGTGCCAGCAGCTGGGGACAGCCCGGGGAGCTGTTTTTT. The encoded protein is CASSWGQPGELFF. The chain carries TRBV7-2 and TRBJ2-2; 7 nucleotides agree with TRBD1. Trimming took 4 bases from V and 6 from J; bases not matched to a gene: 2. The CDR3 sequence is 13 residues long. Germline-derived CDR1 and CDR2 are SGHTA and FQGNSA.